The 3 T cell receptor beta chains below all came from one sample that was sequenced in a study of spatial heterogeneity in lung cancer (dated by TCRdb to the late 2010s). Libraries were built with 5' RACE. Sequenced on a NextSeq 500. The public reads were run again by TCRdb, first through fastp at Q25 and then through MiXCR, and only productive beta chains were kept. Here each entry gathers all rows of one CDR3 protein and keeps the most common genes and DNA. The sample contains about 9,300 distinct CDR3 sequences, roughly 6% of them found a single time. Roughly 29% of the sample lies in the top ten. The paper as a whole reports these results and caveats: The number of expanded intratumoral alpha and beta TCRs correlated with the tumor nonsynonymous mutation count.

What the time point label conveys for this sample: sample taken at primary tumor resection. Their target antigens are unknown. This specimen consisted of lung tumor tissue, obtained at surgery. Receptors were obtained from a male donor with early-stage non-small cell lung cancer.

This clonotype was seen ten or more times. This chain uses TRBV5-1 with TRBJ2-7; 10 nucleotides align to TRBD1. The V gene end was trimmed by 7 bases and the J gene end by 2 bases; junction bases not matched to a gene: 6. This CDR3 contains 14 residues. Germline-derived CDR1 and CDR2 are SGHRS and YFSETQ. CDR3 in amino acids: CASSRGQGAYEQYF. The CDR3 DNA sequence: TGCGCCAGCTCGCGTGGACAGGGGGCCTACGAGCAGTACTTC.

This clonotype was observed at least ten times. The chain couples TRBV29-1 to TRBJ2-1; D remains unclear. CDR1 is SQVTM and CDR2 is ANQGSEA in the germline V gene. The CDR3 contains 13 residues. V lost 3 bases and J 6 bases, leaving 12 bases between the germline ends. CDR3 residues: CSVDAHSSNEQFF. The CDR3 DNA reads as TGCAGCGTTGACGCCCACAGTTCCAATGAGCAGTTCTTC.

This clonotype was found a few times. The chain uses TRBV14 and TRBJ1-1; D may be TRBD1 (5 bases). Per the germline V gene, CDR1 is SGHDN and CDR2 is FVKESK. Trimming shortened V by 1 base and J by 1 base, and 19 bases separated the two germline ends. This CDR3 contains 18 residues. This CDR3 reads CASSQGGVQGPRNTEAFF. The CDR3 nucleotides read TGTGCCAGCAGCCAAGGGGGGGTTCAGGGACCCAGGAACACTGAAGCTTTCTTT.